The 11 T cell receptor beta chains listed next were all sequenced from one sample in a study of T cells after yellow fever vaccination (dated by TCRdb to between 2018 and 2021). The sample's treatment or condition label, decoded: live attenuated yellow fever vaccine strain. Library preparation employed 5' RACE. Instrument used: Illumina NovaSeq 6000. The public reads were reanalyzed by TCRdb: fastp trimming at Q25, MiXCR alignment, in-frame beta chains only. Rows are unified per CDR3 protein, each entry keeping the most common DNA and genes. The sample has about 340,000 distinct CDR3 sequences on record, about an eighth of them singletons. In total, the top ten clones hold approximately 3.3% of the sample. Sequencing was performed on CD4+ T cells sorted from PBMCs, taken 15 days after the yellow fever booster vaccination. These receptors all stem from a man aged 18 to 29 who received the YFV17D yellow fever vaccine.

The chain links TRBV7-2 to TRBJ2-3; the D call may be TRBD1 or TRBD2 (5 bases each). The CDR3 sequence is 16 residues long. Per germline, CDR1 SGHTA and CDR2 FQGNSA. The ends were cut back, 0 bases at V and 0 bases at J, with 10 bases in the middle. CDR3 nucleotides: TGTGCCAGCAGCTTAGCTCTGGGACCTAGCACAGATACGCAGTATTTT. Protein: CASSLALGPSTDTQYF.

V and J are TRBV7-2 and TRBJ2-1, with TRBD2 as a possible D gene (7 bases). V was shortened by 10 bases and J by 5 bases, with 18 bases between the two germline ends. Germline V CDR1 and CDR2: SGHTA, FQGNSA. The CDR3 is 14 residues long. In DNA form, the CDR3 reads TGTGCCACCATAGGGGGGGGCATAGACAATGAGCAGTTCTTC. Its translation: CATIGGGIDNEQFF.

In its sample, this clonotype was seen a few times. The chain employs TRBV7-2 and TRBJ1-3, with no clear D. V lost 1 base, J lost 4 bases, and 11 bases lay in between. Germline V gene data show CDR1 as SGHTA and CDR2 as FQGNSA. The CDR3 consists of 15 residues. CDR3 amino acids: CASSLVGGLGNTIYF. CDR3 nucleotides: TGTGCCAGCAGCTTAGTAGGTGGGCTCGGAAACACCATATATTTT.

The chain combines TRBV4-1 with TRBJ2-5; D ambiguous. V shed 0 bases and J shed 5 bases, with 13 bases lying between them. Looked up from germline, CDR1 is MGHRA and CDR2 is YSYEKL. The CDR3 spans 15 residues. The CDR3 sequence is CASSQEGSSWETQYF. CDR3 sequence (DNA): TGCGCCAGCAGCCAAGAGGGGTCGAGTTGGGAGACCCAGTACTTC.

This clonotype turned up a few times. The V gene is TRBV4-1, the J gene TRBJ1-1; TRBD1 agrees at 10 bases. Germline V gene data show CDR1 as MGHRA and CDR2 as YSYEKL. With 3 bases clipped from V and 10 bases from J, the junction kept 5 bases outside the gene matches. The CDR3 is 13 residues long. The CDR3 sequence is CASSHEGQGRAFF. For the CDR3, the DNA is TGCGCCAGCAGCCACGAGGGACAGGGGAGAGCTTTCTTT.

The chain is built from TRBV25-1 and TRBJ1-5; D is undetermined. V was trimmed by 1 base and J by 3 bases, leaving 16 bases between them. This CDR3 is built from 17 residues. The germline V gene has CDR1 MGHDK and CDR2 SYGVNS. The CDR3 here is CASSESLLREHNQPQHF. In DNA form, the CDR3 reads TGTGCCAGCAGTGAATCGTTGTTGCGGGAACACAATCAGCCCCAGCATTTT.

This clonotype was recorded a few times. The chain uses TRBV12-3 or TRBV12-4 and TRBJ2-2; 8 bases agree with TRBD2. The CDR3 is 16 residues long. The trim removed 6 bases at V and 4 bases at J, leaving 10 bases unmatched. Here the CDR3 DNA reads TGTGCCAGCAGGCCTCACGGGAGGGAAGGCACCGGGGAGCTGTTTTTT. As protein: CASRPHGREGTGELFF.

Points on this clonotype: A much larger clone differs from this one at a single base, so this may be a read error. The CDR3 protein is CASSLGGLAKTKYF. The CDR3 DNA reads TGTGCCAGCAGCTTAGGAGGACTAGCAAAGACCAAGTACTTC. The chain employs TRBV7-2 and TRBJ2-5, with 8 bases matching TRBD2. CDR1 SGHTA and CDR2 FQGNSA come from the germline V gene. The CDR3 runs to 14 residues.

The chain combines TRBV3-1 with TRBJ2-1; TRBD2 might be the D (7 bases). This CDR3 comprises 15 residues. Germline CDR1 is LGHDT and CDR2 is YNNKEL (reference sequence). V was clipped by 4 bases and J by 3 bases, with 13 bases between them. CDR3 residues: CASSPWRGHYNEQFF. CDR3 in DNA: TGTGCCAGCAGCCCCTGGCGGGGGCACTACAATGAGCAGTTCTTC.

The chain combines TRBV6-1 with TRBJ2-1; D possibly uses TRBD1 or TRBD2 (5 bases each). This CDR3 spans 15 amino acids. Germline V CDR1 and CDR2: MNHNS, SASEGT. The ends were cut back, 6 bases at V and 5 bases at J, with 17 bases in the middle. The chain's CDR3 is CASSLGPSAHNEQFF. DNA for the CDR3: TGTGCCAGCAGCTTGGGACCCTCCGCCCACAATGAGCAGTTCTTC.

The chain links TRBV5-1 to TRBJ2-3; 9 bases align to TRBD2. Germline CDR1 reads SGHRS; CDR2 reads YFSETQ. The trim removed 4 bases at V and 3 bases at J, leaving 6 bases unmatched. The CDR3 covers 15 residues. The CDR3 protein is CASSRGGGVTDTQYF. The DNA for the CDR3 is TGCGCCAGCAGCCGCGGGGGGGGTGTGACAGATACGCAGTATTTT.